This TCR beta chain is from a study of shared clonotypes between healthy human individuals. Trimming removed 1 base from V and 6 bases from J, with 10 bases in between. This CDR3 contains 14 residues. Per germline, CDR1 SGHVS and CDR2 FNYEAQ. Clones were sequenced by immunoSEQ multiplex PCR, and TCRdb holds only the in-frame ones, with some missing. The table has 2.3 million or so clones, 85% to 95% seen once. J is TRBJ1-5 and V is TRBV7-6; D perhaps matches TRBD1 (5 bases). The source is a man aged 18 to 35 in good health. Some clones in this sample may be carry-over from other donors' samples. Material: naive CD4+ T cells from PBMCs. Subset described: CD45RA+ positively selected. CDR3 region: CASSLEPGTQPQHF. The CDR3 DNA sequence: TGTGCCAGCAGCTTAGAGCCAGGGACTCAGCCCCAGCATTTT. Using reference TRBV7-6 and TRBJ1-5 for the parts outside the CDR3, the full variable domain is GAGVSQSPRYKVTKRGQDVALRCDPISGHVSLYWYRQALGQGPEFLTYFNYEAQQDKSGLPNDRFSAERPEGSISTLTIQRTEQRDSAMYRCASSLEPGTQPQHFGDGTRLSIL.